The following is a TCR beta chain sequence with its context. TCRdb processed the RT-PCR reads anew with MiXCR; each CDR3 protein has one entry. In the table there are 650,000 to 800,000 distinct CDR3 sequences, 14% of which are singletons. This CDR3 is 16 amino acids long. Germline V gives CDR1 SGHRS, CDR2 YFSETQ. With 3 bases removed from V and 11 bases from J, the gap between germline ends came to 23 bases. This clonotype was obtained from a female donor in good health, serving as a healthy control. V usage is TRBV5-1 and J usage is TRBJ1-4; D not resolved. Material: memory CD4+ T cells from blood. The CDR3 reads CASSSTRTPGWDKLFF. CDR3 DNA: TGCGCCAGCAGCTCTACCAGGACCCCTGGGTGGGATAAACTGTTTTTT. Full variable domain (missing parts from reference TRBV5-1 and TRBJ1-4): KAGVTQTPRYLIKTRGQQVTLSCSPISGHRSVSWYQQTPGQGLQFLFEYFSETQRNKGNFPGRFSGRQFSNSRSEMNVSTLELGDSALYLCASSSTRTPGWDKLFFGSGTQLSVL.